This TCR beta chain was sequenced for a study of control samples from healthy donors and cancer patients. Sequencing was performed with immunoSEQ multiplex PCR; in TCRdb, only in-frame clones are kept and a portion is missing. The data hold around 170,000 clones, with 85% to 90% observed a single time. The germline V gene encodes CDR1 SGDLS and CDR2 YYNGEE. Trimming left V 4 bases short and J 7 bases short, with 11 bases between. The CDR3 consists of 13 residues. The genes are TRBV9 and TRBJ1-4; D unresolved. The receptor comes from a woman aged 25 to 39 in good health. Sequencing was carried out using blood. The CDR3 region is CASSLRRGEKLFF. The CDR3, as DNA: TGTGCCAGCAGCCTGAGACGGGGTGAAAAACTGTTTTTT.